The sequence of this TCR beta chain was determined in a study of blood T cell repertoires in COVID-19. Study as a whole: The United States, Italy and Spain supplied acute and convalescent COVID-19 samples. The cDNA or gDNA used as material had been derived from T cells, B-cell-depleted T cells, or PBMCs.

The J segment lost 4 bases and the V segment lost 1 base, leaving 3 bases of the junction unmatched. The CDR3 length is 16 residues. CDR1 and CDR2 (germline): SGHRS, YFSETQ. Produced via immunoSEQ multiplex PCR; TCRdb's table is partial and in-frame only. The sample lists about 210,000 clones, around 87% seen once, with roughly 7.1% in the top ten. Self-reported history from a screening survey and questionnaire set each donor's cohort. The sequencing sample was made of PBMCs or T cells enriched from blood (not recorded which). The receptor comes from a man aged 25-45 years in a cohort exposed to, infected with or recovered from COVID-19 (not recorded which). This chain uses TRBV5-1 with TRBJ2-1; 12 bases line up with TRBD2. In nucleotides, the CDR3 is TGCGCCAGCAGCTTGAGGGGACTAGCGGGTTACAATGAGCAGTTCTTC. Its protein product is CASSLRGLAGYNEQFF. Full variable domain (rest looked up from reference TRBV5-1 and TRBJ2-1): KAGVTQTPRYLIKTRGQQVTLSCSPISGHRSVSWYQQTPGQGLQFLFEYFSETQRNKGNFPGRFSGRQFSNSRSEMNVSTLELGDSALYLCASSLRGLAGYNEQFFGPGTRLTVL.